This record concerns one T cell receptor (beta chain) sequence. As yet, its antigen is unknown. The data derive from a study of cytomegalovirus exposure and HLA in healthy donors. Findings and limits, study-wide: The study listed around 150 cytomegalovirus-associated TCR beta chains. Later on, an analysis showed TCR association rates differing by HLA locus, with DRB1 the most and HLA-C the fewest.

Deletions cut 2 bases from V and 3 bases from J, with 8 bases between. Germline lookup yields CDR1 SNHLY and CDR2 FYNNEI. The CDR3 is 13 residues long. The study ran its PCR with 60 Vbeta and 13 Jbeta primers. The repertoire was sequenced with immunoSEQ multiplex PCR; TCRdb's copy has only in-frame clones and lacks some. The table includes around 200,000 clones, around 77% detected once. This rearrangement joins TRBV2 to TRBJ2-7; D possibly corresponds to TRBD1 (5 bases). This clonotype was sampled from a female donor in good health and CMV-seronegative. Input material: PBMCs. The CDR3: CASSEQGSYEQYF. CDR3 in DNA: TGTGCCAGCAGTGAACAGGGTAGCTACGAGCAGTACTTC. Full variable domain (remainder filled in from reference TRBV2 and TRBJ2-7): EPEVTQTPSHQVTQMGQEVILRCVPISNHLYFYWYRQILGQKVEFLVSFYNNEISEKSEIFDDQFSVERPDGSNFTLKIRSTKLEDSAMYFCASSEQGSYEQYFGPGTRLTVT.